This TCR beta chain was found in a study of blood T cell repertoires in COVID-19. The sample holds a few counts of this clone. CDR1 is SGHVS, CDR2 FQNEAQ, per germline. V shed 2 bases, J shed 0 bases, and the junction held 5 bases outside the gene matches. The CDR3 contains 16 residues. Sequencing was performed with immunoSEQ multiplex PCR; in TCRdb, only in-frame clones are kept and a portion is missing. The sample shows just over 150,000 clones, roughly nine tenths of them seen only once. The sequenced sample was peripheral blood. The TCR was taken from a woman in her seventies with acute or convalescent COVID-19. V is TRBV7-8 and J is TRBJ2-3; 7 positions match TRBD1. The CDR3 here is CASSLRGQLSTDTQYF. The CDR3 bases are TGTGCCAGCAGCTTAAGGGGACAGCTTAGCACAGATACGCAGTATTTT.